This TCR beta chain emerged from a study of OX40 agonist ivuxolimab in advanced cancers. Notes on the study in general: Expanded peripheral T cell antigen specificity was not determined.

Generated by immunoSEQ multiplex PCR, the TCRdb table keeps only in-frame clones and is missing some. Counted here are 65,000 to 75,000 clones, 80% to 90% occurring once; the ten biggest clones make up over 2%. In regard to this clone: Its antigen is unidentified.

The CDR3 spans 13 residues. Germline values: CDR1 SGHTA, CDR2 FQGTGA. The V gene lost 4 bases and the J gene lost 0 bases, with 6 bases spanning the gap. A history of autoimmune disease or systemic immunosuppression excluded patients. Blood samples were obtained at baseline, cycle 4 day 1, and cycle 7 day 1. The chain employs TRBV7-3 and TRBJ1-1, with D hard to call. Sequenced material: CD4+ or CD8+ T cells sorted from blood, taken in a trial of the OX40 agonist ivuxolimab. This TCR derives from an adult with an advanced solid tumor such as melanoma, head and neck, liver or kidney cancer. CDR3 DNA: TGTGCCAGCAGCTCAGCAATGAACACTGAAGCTTTCTTT. Amino acid sequence: CASSSAMNTEAFF.